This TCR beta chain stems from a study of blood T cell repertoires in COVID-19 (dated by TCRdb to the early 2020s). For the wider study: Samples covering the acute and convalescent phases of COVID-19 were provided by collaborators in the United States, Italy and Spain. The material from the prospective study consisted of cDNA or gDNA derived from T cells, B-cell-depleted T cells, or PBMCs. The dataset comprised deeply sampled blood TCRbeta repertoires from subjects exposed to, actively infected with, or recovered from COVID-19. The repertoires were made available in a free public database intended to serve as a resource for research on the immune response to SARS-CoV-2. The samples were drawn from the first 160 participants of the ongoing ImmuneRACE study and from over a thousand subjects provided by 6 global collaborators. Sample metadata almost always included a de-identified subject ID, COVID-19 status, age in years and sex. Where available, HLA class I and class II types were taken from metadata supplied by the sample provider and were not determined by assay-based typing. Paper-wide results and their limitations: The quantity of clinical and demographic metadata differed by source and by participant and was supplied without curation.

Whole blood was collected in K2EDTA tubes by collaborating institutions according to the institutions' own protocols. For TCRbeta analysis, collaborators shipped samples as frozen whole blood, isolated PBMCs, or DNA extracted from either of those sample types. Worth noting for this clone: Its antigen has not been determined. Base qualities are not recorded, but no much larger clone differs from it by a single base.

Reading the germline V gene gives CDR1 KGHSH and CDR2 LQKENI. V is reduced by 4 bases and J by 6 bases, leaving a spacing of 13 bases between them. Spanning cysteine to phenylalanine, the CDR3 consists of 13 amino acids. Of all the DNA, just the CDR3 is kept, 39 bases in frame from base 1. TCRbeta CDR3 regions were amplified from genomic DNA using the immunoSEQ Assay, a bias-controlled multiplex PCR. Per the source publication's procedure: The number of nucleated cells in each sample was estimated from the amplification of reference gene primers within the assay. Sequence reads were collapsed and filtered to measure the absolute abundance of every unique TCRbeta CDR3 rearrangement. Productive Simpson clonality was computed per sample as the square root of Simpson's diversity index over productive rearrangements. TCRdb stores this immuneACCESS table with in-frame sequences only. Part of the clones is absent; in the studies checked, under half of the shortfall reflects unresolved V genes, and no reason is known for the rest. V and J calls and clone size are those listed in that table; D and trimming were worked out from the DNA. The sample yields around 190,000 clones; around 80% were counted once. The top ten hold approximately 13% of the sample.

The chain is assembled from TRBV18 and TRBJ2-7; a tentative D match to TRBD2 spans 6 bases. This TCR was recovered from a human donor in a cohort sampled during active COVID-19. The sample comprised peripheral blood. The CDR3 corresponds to CASSRGGDVEQYF. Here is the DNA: TGTGCCAGCTCACGAGGAGGGGATGTCGAGCAGTACTTC.